This T cell receptor beta chain was sequenced in a study of CD8+ T cells in alopecia areata. Extracted from the samples, RNA was reverse transcribed into cDNA to serve as the sequencing template. Repertoires were generated with immunoSEQ multiplex PCR, while TCRdb's copy carries only in-frame clones and drops some. This table has roughly 100,000 clones, around 40% appearing once. The sample holds a few counts of this clone. The antigen remains unidentified. Whole-study findings and limits: Elevated clonality characterized lesional scalp relative to normal scalp, particularly in alopecia totalis/universalis. For patients receiving tofacitinib, scalp clonality and expanded CD8+ clones among the top 100 significantly decreased. Only one nonresponder was present, which leaves the link between baseline CD8+ expansion and response uncertain.

Treatment: oral pan-JAK inhibitor, 5-10 mg twice daily. The study team obtained lesional scalp punch biopsies and peripheral blood from alopecia areata patients. After removal of 0 bases from V and 6 bases from J, the junction contained 7 bases not matched to a gene. Germline V lookup: CDR1 MNHEY, CDR2 SMNVEV (reference sequence). The CDR3 length is 15 residues. The sample in question was CD8+ T cells sorted from blood, obtained at week 24, from a patient treated with tofacitinib. The rearrangement links TRBV27 to TRBJ2-7; 8 nucleotides agree with TRBD1. This TCR came from a human donor with alopecia areata. Here the CDR3 reads CASSLSSGQVFEQYF. CDR3 nucleotides: TGTGCCAGCAGTTTATCATCGGGACAGGTCTTCGAGCAGTACTTC.